The 13 T cell receptor beta chains below all came from one sample that was sequenced in a study of blood T cell repertoires in COVID-19. Some clones are missing from TCRdb's copy, which holds only in-frame ones; the method was immunoSEQ multiplex PCR. The sample contains hundreds of thousands of clones, 89% of which appear only once. The sample was peripheral blood. Receptors originate from a young man with COVID-19, enrolled during active disease.

The chain has TRBV7-9 and TRBJ2-2; 8 positions match TRBD2. The germline CDR1 and CDR2 sequences are SEHNR and FQNEAQ (reference sequence). The junction had 16 bases not matched to a gene; V was cut back by 3 bases and J by 7 bases. The CDR3 runs 18 residues. The CDR3 loop reads CASSLGAAAGGGIGELFF. The CDR3 coding sequence is TGTGCCAGCAGCTTGGGCGCCGCGGCGGGAGGTGGTATCGGGGAGCTGTTTTTT.

The DNA for the CDR3 is TGTGCCAGCAGTTTGACAGGGGGAGGGAATGGCTACACCTTC. Its translation: CASSLTGGGNGYTF. The chain uses TRBV5-5 and TRBJ1-2; 9 nucleotides line up with TRBD1. V was pared by 5 bases and J by 6 bases, with 8 bases of the junction left unmatched. This CDR3 spans 14 amino acids. CDR1 and CDR2 from the germline V gene are SGHKS and YYEKEE (reference sequence).

The chain recombines TRBV2 with TRBJ1-1; tentatively, D is TRBD1 (5 bases). The germline gives CDR1 SNHLY, CDR2 FYNNEI. The length of the CDR3 is 14 residues. V lost 4 bases and J 8 bases, leaving 17 bases between the germline ends. The CDR3 loop reads CASSGETGGPEAFF. The CDR3 DNA follows: TGTGCCAGCAGTGGGGAAACAGGCGGTCCCGAAGCTTTCTTT. The entire variable domain, with the rest obtained from reference TRBV2 and TRBJ1-1, is as follows: EPEVTQTPSHQVTQMGQEVILRCVPISNHLYFYWYRQILGQKVEFLVSFYNNEISEKSEIFDDQFSVERPDGSNFTLKIRSTKLEDSAMYFCASSGETGGPEAFFGQGTRLTVV.

This chain uses TRBV7-9 with TRBJ1-5; D is perhaps TRBD1 (5 bases). The CDR3 covers 14 residues. V was pared by 5 bases and J by 6 bases, with 14 bases between. Germline CDR1 and CDR2: SEHNR and FQNEAQ (reference sequence). The CDR3 bases are TGTGCCAGCAGCCTCGCGACGGGGGGTCAGCCCCAGCATTTT. Translation: CASSLATGGQPQHF.

The chain uses TRBV18 and TRBJ1-1, with 8 bases fitting TRBD1. The CDR3 is 15 amino acids. CDR1 is KGHSH, CDR2 LQKENI, per germline. V was clipped by 6 bases and J by 1 base; unmatched bases: 7. In nucleotides, the CDR3 is TGTGCCAGCTCTAATGGGCAGGGGGCGAACACTGAAGCTTTCTTT. Translating gives CASSNGQGANTEAFF.

On this clone itself: This same CDR3 is encoded by further DNA sequences in the sample. The gene calls are TRBV11-2 and TRBJ2-1, with D unresolved. This CDR3 is 13 amino acids long. The V end lost 1 base, the J end lost 4 bases, and 5 bases lay between the germline ends. Germline V gives CDR1 SGHAT, CDR2 FQNNGV. The CDR3 loop reads CASSLGHYNEQFF. The CDR3 bases are TGTGCCAGCAGCTTAGGACATTACAATGAGCAGTTCTTC. The full variable domain, rest sourced from reference TRBV11-2 and TRBJ2-1, is EAGVAQSPRYKIIEKRQSVAFWCNPISGHATLYWYQQILGQGPKLLIQFQNNGVVDDSQLPKDRFSAERLKGVDSTLKIQPAKLEDSAVYLCASSLGHYNEQFFGPGTRLTVL.

V and J are TRBV6-5 and TRBJ2-2; a weak D match, TRBD2 (6 bases). Trimming stripped 5 bases from V and 4 bases from J, with 14 bases between. The CDR3 has 15 residues. CDR1 and CDR2 from the germline V gene are MNHEY and SVGAGI. The CDR3 sequence: CASSSAGRLTGELFF. The CDR3 DNA is TGTGCCAGCAGTAGTGCGGGGCGACTCACCGGGGAGCTGTTTTTT.

CDR3 loop: CASSLAATPGELFF. In DNA, the CDR3 is TGCGCCAGCAGCTTGGCCGCGACACCCGGGGAGCTGTTTTTT. The chain recombines TRBV5-1 with TRBJ2-2; D ambiguous. Germline V gives CDR1 SGHRS, CDR2 YFSETQ. This CDR3 has 14 residues. V gave up 0 bases and J gave up 6 bases, with 9 bases separating them.

The chain has TRBV7-9 and TRBJ1-5, with D tentatively TRBD1 (6 bases). This CDR3 spans 12 amino acids. Looked up from germline, CDR1 is SEHNR and CDR2 is FQNEAQ (reference sequence). Trimming took 8 bases from V and 13 from J, leaving 18 bases between them. CDR3 sequence: CASGSLETGQHF. The CDR3 nucleotides read TGTGCCAGCGGCTCCTTAGAGACAGGACAGCATTTT.

The gene calls are TRBV13 and TRBJ2-1, with 11 bases that match TRBD2. V lost 5 bases to trimming and J lost 1 base; unmatched junction nucleotides: 10. This CDR3 contains 18 residues. CDR1 and CDR2 from the germline V gene are PRHDT and FYEKMQ (reference sequence). This chain's CDR3 is CASSVFSGGAWSYNEQFF. The CDR3 DNA sequence: TGTGCCAGCAGCGTCTTTAGCGGGGGGGCCTGGTCCTACAATGAGCAGTTCTTC.

The V and J genes are TRBV6-5 and TRBJ1-1; 7 nucleotides align to TRBD1. The CDR3 consists of 14 residues. The germline CDR1 and CDR2 sequences are MNHEY and SVGAGI. V lost 3 bases, J lost 3 bases, and 4 bases stayed unmatched. For the CDR3, the DNA is TGTGCCAGCAGTTATAGGGGGCGCGACACTGAAGCTTTCTTT. Translating gives CASSYRGRDTEAFF.

This clone turned up a few times. The rearrangement uses TRBV6-4 and TRBJ1-1; a weak D match, TRBD1 (5 bases). CDR1 is MRHNA, CDR2 SNTAGT, per germline. The CDR3 sequence is 13 residues long. V gave up 0 bases and J gave up 4 bases, with 6 bases separating them. The DNA for the CDR3 is TGTGCCAGCAGTGACTCAAGGGGCACTGAAGCTTTCTTT. It encodes CASSDSRGTEAFF.

The J gene is TRBJ1-1, the V gene TRBV12-3 or TRBV12-4; D is uncertain. Between the trimmed V and J ends, which lost 3 bases and 7 bases, there was a span of 9 bases. This CDR3 is built from 12 residues. DNA for the CDR3: TGTGCCAGCAGTTTGAGAGGAGATGAAGCTTTCTTT. Amino acids: CASSLRGDEAFF.